A selection of T cell receptor beta chains follows, all from one sample in a study of blood T cell repertoires in COVID-19. Repertoires were generated with immunoSEQ multiplex PCR, while TCRdb's copy carries only in-frame clones and drops some. Here the sample spans fewer than 150,000 clones, 75% to 90% being singletons. Sequenced sample: peripheral blood. The receptors here all came from a woman aged 80 or over with acute or convalescent COVID-19. Each CDR3 is given with its conserved first and last residue. The D gene is left open where the match is weak. A clone size is listed for some rows: how often the clone was seen (once, few, many), or a class if it is expanded.

clone size: .; V gene: TRBV7-3; J gene: TRBJ2-5; D gene: TRBD1; CDR3 protein: CASSHGTAWGETQYF; CDR3 DNA: TGTGCCAGCAGCCACGGGACAGCCTGGGGGGAGACCCAGTACTTC
clone size: once; V gene: TRBV7-9; J gene: TRBJ2-7; D gene: .; CDR3 protein: CASSPTGLTYEQYF; CDR3 DNA: TGTGCCAGCAGCCCCACGGGACTCACCTACGAGCAGTACTTC
clone size: .; V gene: TRBV5-5; J gene: TRBJ2-7; D gene: TRBD2; CDR3 protein: CASSLDTVPRLAGEQYF; CDR3 DNA: TGTGCCAGCAGCTTGGACACCGTCCCTAGACTAGCGGGCGAGCAGTACTTC
clone size: .; V gene: TRBV28; J gene: TRBJ2-3; D gene: TRBD1; CDR3 protein: CASSLGTGRVETQYF; CDR3 DNA: TGTGCCAGCAGTTTGGGGACAGGGAGGGTAGAGACGCAGTATTTT
clone size: .; V gene: TRBV3-1/TRBV3-2; J gene: TRBJ2-5; D gene: .; CDR3 protein: CASSQTTETQYF; CDR3 DNA: TGTGCCAGCAGCCAAACTACAGAGACCCAGTACTTC
clone size: .; V gene: TRBV27; J gene: TRBJ2-5; D gene: TRBD2; CDR3 protein: CASSMTSGRQETQYF; CDR3 DNA: TGTGCCAGCAGTATGACTAGCGGGAGGCAAGAGACCCAGTACTTC
clone size: few; V gene: TRBV10-2; J gene: TRBJ2-7; D gene: TRBD2; CDR3 protein: CATRTSGSYEQYF; CDR3 DNA: TGCGCCACCAGGACTAGCGGAAGCTACGAGCAGTACTTC
clone size: .; V gene: TRBV28; J gene: TRBJ2-7; D gene: TRBD2; CDR3 protein: CASSLLGTSGRYEQYF; CDR3 DNA: TGTGCCAGCAGTTTACTCGGGACTAGCGGGAGATACGAGCAGTACTTC
clone size: .; V gene: TRBV15; J gene: TRBJ1-4; D gene: .; CDR3 protein: CATSRDAGEGEKLFF; CDR3 DNA: TGTGCCACCAGCAGAGATGCCGGGGAGGGTGAAAAACTGTTTTTT
clone size: .; V gene: TRBV19; J gene: TRBJ1-4; D gene: .; CDR3 protein: CASSTSVREKLFF; CDR3 DNA: TGTGCCAGTAGTACTTCGGTGAGAGAAAAACTGTTTTTT
clone size: once; V gene: TRBV7-2; J gene: TRBJ2-5; D gene: .; CDR3 protein: CASSFNRGETQYF; CDR3 DNA: TGTGCCAGCAGCTTTAATAGGGGGGAGACCCAGTACTTC
clone size: once; V gene: TRBV10-3; J gene: TRBJ1-4; D gene: .; CDR3 protein: CAISDPGGGTNEKLFF; CDR3 DNA: TGTGCCATCAGTGACCCGGGGGGGGGCACTAATGAAAAACTGTTTTTT
clone size: .; V gene: TRBV2; J gene: TRBJ1-6; D gene: TRBD1; CDR3 protein: CASSEHGQGNSPLHF; CDR3 DNA: TGTGCCAGCAGTGAACATGGACAGGGAAATTCACCCCTCCACTTT
clone size: .; V gene: TRBV5-1; J gene: TRBJ2-1; D gene: TRBD2; CDR3 protein: CASSLASGDYNEQFF; CDR3 DNA: TGCGCCAGCAGCTTGGCTAGCGGAGATTACAATGAGCAGTTCTTC
clone size: .; V gene: TRBV6-2/TRBV6-3; J gene: TRBJ2-7; D gene: .; CDR3 protein: CASSYALGGGGASYEQYF; CDR3 DNA: TGTGCCAGCAGTTACGCCCTCGGCGGTGGAGGGGCATCCTACGAGCAGTACTTC
clone size: many; V gene: TRBV4-1; J gene: TRBJ2-7; D gene: TRBD1; CDR3 protein: CASSRIRDRGRIGHEQYF; CDR3 DNA: TGCGCCAGCAGCCGAATCCGGGACAGGGGGCGTATTGGGCACGAGCAGTACTTC
clone size: .; V gene: TRBV6-5; J gene: TRBJ2-2; D gene: .; CDR3 protein: CASNRDNTGELFF; CDR3 DNA: TGTGCCAGCAACAGGGATAACACCGGGGAGCTGTTTTTT
clone size: .; V gene: TRBV7-9; J gene: TRBJ1-5; D gene: TRBD1; CDR3 protein: CASSLESGQGYNQPQHF; CDR3 DNA: TGTGCCAGCAGCTTAGAATCGGGACAGGGGTACAATCAGCCCCAGCATTTT
clone size: .; V gene: TRBV5-1; J gene: TRBJ2-2; D gene: .; CDR3 protein: CASSSGGRMTGELFF; CDR3 DNA: TGCGCCAGCAGCTCCGGGGGAAGGATGACCGGGGAGCTGTTTTTT
clone size: .; V gene: TRBV28; J gene: TRBJ2-3; D gene: TRBD2; CDR3 protein: CASRSGGRETDTQYF; CDR3 DNA: TGTGCCAGCAGATCGGGCGGGAGAGAGACAGATACGCAGTATTTT
clone size: .; V gene: TRBV6-5; J gene: TRBJ2-5; D gene: .; CDR3 protein: CASTASTSIAETQYF; CDR3 DNA: TGTGCCAGCACGGCTTCGACTAGTATTGCGGAGACCCAGTACTTC
clone size: .; V gene: TRBV30; J gene: TRBJ2-1; D gene: .; CDR3 protein: CAWSKAPNEQFF; CDR3 DNA: TGTGCCTGGAGTAAAGCCCCGAATGAGCAGTTCTTC
clone size: .; V gene: TRBV27; J gene: TRBJ2-7; D gene: .; CDR3 protein: CYTARVGTYEQYF; CDR3 DNA: TGTTACACAGCCAGGGTCGGTACGTACGAGCAGTACTTC
clone size: .; V gene: TRBV6-5; J gene: TRBJ1-3; D gene: .; CDR3 protein: CASSWQGLSSNTIYF; CDR3 DNA: TGTGCCAGCAGTTGGCAGGGTCTGTCCTCAAACACCATATATTTT
clone size: .; V gene: TRBV15; J gene: TRBJ1-4; D gene: TRBD1; CDR3 protein: CATSRRTGTGFINEKLFF; CDR3 DNA: TGTGCCACCAGCAGAAGAACCGGGACAGGGTTTATTAATGAAAAACTGTTTTTT
clone size: .; V gene: TRBV19; J gene: TRBJ2-7; D gene: TRBD2; CDR3 protein: CASSRPGLGKGEQYF; CDR3 DNA: TGTGCCAGTTCCCGACCGGGACTAGGGAAGGGCGAGCAGTACTTC
clone size: .; V gene: TRBV7-9; J gene: TRBJ1-2; D gene: .; CDR3 protein: CASSFGQPANYGYTF; CDR3 DNA: TGTGCCAGCAGCTTCGGACAGCCAGCTAACTATGGCTACACCTTC
clone size: few; V gene: TRBV7-9; J gene: TRBJ1-2; D gene: TRBD1; CDR3 protein: CASSLRDRDGYTF; CDR3 DNA: TGTGCCAGCAGCTTACGAGACAGGGATGGCTACACCTTC
clone size: .; V gene: TRBV7-9; J gene: TRBJ2-4; D gene: TRBD2; CDR3 protein: CASRQTGTSGPLAKNIQYF; CDR3 DNA: TGTGCCAGCAGACAAACCGGGACTAGCGGGCCACTAGCCAAAAACATTCAGTACTTC
clone size: few; V gene: TRBV7-9; J gene: TRBJ2-7; D gene: .; CDR3 protein: CASSLPGLTVSYEQYF; CDR3 DNA: TGTGCCAGCAGCTTACCGGGACTGACTGTCTCCTACGAGCAGTACTTC
clone size: .; V gene: TRBV20-1; J gene: TRBJ1-2; D gene: .; CDR3 protein: CSASRDIGYGYTF; CDR3 DNA: TGCAGTGCTAGTAGGGACATCGGCTATGGCTACACCTTC